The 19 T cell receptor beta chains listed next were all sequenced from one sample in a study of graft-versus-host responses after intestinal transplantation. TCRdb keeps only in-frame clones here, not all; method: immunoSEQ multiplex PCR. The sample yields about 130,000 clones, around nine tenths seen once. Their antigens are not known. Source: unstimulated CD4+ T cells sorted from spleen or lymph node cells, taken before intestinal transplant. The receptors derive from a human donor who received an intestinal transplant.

CDR3 DNA sequence: TGCAGCGTCGGGAAGGGACAGAAAACAAGCTATGGCTACACCTTC. Protein product: CSVGKGQKTSYGYTF. The rearrangement uses TRBV29-1 and TRBJ1-2, with TRBD1 matching 7 bases. The V and J ends lost 6 bases and 4 bases, in that order; junction bases with no gene match: 14. The CDR3 consists of 15 residues. Germline CDR1 reads SQVTM; CDR2 reads ANQGSEA.

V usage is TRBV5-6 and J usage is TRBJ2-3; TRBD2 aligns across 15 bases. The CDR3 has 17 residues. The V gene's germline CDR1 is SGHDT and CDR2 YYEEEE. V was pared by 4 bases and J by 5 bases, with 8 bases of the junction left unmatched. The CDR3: CASSPGLAGGQGDTQYF. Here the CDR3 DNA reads TGTGCCAGCAGCCCCGGACTAGCGGGGGGGCAGGGAGATACGCAGTATTTT.

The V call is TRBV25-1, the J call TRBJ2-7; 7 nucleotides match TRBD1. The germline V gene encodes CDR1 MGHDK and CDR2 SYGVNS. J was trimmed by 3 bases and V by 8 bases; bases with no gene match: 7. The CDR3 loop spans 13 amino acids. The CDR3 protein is CASGGQPFYEQYF. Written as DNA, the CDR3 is TGTGCCAGCGGGGGACAGCCATTCTACGAGCAGTACTTC.

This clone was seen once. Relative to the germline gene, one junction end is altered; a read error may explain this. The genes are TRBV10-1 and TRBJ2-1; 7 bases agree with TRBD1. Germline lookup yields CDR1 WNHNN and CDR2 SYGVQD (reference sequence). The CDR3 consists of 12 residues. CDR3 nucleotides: TGCGCCAGCGGTGAGTTGACAGGGGAGCAGTTCTTC. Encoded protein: CASGELTGEQFF.

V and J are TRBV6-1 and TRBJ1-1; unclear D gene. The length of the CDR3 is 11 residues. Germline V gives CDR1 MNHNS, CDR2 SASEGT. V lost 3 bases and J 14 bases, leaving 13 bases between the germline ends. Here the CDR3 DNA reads TGTGCCAGCAGTGAGACGTTCTATCAATTCTTT. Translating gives CASSETFYQFF.

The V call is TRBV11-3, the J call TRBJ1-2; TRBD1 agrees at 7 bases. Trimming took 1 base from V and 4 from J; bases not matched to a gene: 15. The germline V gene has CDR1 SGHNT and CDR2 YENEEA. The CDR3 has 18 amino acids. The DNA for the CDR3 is TGTGCCAGCAGCTTAGTCTATTGGGGACAGAGACGCTTCTATGGCTACACCTTC. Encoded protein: CASSLVYWGQRRFYGYTF.

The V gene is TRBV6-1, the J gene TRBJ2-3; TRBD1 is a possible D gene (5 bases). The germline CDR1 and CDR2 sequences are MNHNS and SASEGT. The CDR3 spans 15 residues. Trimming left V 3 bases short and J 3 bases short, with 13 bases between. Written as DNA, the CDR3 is TGTGCCAGCAGTGATTCCAGGGTGAGAACAGATACGCAGTATTTT. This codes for CASSDSRVRTDTQYF.

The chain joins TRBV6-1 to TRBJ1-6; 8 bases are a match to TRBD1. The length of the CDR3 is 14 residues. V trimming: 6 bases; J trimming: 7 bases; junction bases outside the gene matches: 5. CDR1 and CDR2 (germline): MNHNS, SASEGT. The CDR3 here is CASRSGGQNSPLHF. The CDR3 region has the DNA TGTGCCAGCAGGTCAGGGGGCCAAAATTCACCCCTCCACTTT.

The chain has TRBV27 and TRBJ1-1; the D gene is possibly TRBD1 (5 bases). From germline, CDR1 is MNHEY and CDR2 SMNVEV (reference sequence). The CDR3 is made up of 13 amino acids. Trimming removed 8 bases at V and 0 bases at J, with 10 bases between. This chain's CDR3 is CASAPTVNTEAFF. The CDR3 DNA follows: TGTGCCAGCGCACCGACAGTGAACACTGAAGCTTTCTTT.

The CDR3 spells CASSLKGGHSYEQYF. DNA for the CDR3: TGCGCCAGCAGCTTGAAGGGGGGACACTCCTACGAGCAGTACTTC. The chain carries TRBV5-1 and TRBJ2-7; TRBD1 or TRBD2 may be the D gene (6 bases each). The CDR3 loop spans 15 amino acids. Per germline, CDR1 SGHRS and CDR2 YFSETQ. V was pared by 1 base and J by 0 bases, with 11 bases between.

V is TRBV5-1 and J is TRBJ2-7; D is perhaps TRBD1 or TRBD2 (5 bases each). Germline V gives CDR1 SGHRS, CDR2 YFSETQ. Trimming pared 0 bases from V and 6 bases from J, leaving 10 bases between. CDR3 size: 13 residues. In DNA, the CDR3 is TGCGCCAGCAGCTTGGGTTCCGGGGCCGAGCAGTACTTC. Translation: CASSLGSGAEQYF.

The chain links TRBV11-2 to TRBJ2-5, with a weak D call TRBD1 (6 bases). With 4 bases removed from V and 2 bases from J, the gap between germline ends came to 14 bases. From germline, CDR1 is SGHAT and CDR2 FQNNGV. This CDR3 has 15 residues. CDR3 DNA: TGTGCCAGCAGCTATACCTTGAGGGGGCAAGAGACCCAGTACTTC. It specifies CASSYTLRGQETQYF.

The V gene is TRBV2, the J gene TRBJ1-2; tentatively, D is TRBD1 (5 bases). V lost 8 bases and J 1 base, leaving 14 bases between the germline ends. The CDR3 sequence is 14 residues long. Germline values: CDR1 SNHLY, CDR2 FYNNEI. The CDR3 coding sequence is TGTGCCAGCTACCGGGCGGGGGGTAACTATGGCTACACCTTC. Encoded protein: CASYRAGGNYGYTF.

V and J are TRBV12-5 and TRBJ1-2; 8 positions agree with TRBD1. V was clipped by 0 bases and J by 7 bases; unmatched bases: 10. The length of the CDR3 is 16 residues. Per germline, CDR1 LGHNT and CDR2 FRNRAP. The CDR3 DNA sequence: TGTGCTAGTGGTTTGGTATTCAACAGGGGGTTTGCTGGCTACACCTTC. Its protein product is CASGLVFNRGFAGYTF.

CDR3 sequence: CASSLRGQSTDTQYF. Here the CDR3 DNA reads TGTGCCAGCAGTTTAAGAGGACAGAGCACAGATACGCAGTATTTT. The V call is TRBV6-5, the J call TRBJ2-3; D is possibly TRBD1 (6 bases). This CDR3 spans 15 amino acids. Germline values: CDR1 MNHEY, CDR2 SVGAGI. The germline V and J ends were trimmed by 4 bases and 0 bases, with 11 bases remaining between them.

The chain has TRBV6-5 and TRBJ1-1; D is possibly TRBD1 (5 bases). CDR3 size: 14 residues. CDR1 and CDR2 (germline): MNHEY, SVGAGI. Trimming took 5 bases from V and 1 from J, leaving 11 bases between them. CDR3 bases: TGTGCCAGCAGTCGGATCGGACAGAACACTGAAGCTTTCTTT. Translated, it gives CASSRIGQNTEAFF.

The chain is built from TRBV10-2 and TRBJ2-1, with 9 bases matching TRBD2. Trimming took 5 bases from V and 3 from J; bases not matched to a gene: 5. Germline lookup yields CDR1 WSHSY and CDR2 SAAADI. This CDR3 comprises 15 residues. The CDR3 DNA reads TGCGCCAGCAGTCTTAGCGGGGGCCGCTACAATGAGCAGTTCTTC. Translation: CASSLSGGRYNEQFF.

The CDR3 nucleotides are TGCGCCAGCAGCTGGAGGAACGGGGGCCAAGAGACCCAGTACTTC. Amino acid sequence: CASSWRNGGQETQYF. V is TRBV5-1 and J is TRBJ2-5; possibly TRBD2 for D (6 bases). V dropped 3 bases and J dropped 1 base, with 13 bases sitting between them. Germline CDR1 SGHRS, CDR2 YFSETQ. This CDR3 region has 15 residues.

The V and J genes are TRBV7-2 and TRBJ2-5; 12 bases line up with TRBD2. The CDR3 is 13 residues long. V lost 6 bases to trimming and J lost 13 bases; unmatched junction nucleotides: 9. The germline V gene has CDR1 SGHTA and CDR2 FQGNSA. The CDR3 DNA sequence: TGTGCCAGCAGGCCCCGACTAGCGGGAGAGGGGTACTTC. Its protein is CASRPRLAGEGYF. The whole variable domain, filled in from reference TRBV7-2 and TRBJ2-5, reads GAGVSQSPSNKVTEKGKDVELRCDPISGHTALYWYRQSLGQGLEFLIYFQGNSAPDKSGLPSDRFSAERTGGSVSTLTIQRTQQEDSAVYLCASRPRLAGEGYFGPGTRLLVL.